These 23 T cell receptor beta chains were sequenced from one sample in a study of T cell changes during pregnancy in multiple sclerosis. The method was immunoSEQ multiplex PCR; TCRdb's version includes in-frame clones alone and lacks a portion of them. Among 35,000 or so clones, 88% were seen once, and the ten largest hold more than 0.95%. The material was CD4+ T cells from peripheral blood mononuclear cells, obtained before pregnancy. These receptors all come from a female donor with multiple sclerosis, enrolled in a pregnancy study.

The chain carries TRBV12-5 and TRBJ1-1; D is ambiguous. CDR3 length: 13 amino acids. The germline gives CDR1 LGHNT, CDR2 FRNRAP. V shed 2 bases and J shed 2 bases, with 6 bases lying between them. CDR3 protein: CASGLRVNTEAFF. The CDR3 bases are TGTGCTAGTGGTTTGCGGGTAAACACTGAAGCTTTCTTT.

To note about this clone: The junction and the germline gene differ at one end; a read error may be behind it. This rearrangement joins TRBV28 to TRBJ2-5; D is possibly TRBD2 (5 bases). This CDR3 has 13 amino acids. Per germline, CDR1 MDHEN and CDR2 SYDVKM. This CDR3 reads CASSSAGEETQYF. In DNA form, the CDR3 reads TGTGCCAGCAGTTCGGCCGGGGAAGAGACCCAATACTTC.

CDR3 nucleotide sequence: TGTGCCAGCAGTTACCTAGGGACAGGGGGTACTGAAGCTTTCTTT. Amino acids: CASSYLGTGGTEAFF. This chain links TRBV6-5 with TRBJ1-1; 11 bases are a match to TRBD1. The CDR3 spans 15 residues. The germline CDR1 and CDR2 sequences are MNHEY and SVGAGI. The V and J ends lost 2 bases and 5 bases, in that order; junction bases with no gene match: 4.

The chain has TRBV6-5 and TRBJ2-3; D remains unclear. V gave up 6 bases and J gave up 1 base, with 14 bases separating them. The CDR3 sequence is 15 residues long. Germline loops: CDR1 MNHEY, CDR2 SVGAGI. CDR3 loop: CASRPRISGTDTQYF. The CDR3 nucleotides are TGTGCCAGCAGACCTAGGATTTCGGGCACAGATACGCAGTATTTT.

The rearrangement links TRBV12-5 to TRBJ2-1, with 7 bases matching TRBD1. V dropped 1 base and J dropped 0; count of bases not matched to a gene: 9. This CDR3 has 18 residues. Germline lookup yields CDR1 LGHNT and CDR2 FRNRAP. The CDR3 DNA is TGTGCTAGTGGTTTGGCCAGGGACAGACAGAGCTCCTACAATGAGCAGTTCTTC. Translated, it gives CASGLARDRQSSYNEQFF.

The chain's CDR3 is CASSLLPGQVYSGANVLTF. The CDR3 DNA reads TGCGCCAGCAGCTTGCTTCCGGGACAGGTTTACTCTGGGGCCAACGTCCTGACTTTC. The V gene is TRBV5-1, the J gene TRBJ2-6, with 8 positions matching TRBD1. The CDR3 runs 19 residues. Germline-derived CDR1 and CDR2 are SGHRS and YFSETQ. V gave up 1 base and J gave up 0 bases; unmatched junction bases: 9.

The CDR3 protein is CAWRLAGDIQETQYF. The CDR3 DNA follows: TGTGCCTGGAGGCTAGCGGGAGATATCCAAGAGACCCAGTACTTC. V and J are TRBV30 and TRBJ2-5, with 10 positions matching TRBD2. The CDR3 consists of 15 residues. With V trimmed by 3 bases and J by 1 base, 5 bases remained unmatched. Germline CDR1 reads GTSNPN; CDR2 reads SVGIG (reference sequence). Full variable domain (rest looked up from reference TRBV30 and TRBJ2-5): SQTIHQWPATLVQPVGSPLSLECTVEGTSNPNLYWYRQAAGRGLQLLFYSVGIGQISSEVPQNLSASRPQDRQFILSSKKLLLSDSGFYLCAWRLAGDIQETQYFGPGTRLLVL.

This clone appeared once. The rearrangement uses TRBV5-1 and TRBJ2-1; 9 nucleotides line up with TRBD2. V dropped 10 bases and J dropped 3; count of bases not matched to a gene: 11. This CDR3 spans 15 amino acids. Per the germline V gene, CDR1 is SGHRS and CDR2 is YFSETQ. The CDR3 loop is CASAGAGGDYNEQFF. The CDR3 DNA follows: TGCGCCTCAGCAGGAGCGGGAGGTGACTACAATGAGCAGTTCTTC. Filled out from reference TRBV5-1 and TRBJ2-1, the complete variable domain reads KAGVTQTPRYLIKTRGQQVTLSCSPISGHRSVSWYQQTPGQGLQFLFEYFSETQRNKGNFPGRFSGRQFSNSRSEMNVSTLELGDSALYLCASAGAGGDYNEQFFGPGTRLTVL.

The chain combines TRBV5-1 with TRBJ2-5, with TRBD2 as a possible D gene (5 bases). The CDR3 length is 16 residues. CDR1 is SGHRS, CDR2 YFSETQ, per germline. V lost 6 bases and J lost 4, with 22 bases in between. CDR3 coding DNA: TGCGCCAGCACGAATTGGTCGGGGTTCTTGGCAGAGACCCAGTACTTC. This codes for CASTNWSGFLAETQYF.

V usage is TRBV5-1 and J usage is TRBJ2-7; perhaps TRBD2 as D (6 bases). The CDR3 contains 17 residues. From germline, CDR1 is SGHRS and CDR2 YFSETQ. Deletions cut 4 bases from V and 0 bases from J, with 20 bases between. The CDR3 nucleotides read TGCGCCAGCAGCATCTCCCCGGGACTCCAGACCTCCTACGAGCAGTACTTC. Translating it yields CASSISPGLQTSYEQYF.

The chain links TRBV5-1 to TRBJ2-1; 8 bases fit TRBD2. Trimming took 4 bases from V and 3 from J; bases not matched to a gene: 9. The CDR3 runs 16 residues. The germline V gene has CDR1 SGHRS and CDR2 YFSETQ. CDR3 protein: CASSIPTSASYNEQFF. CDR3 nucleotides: TGCGCCAGCAGCATACCGACTAGCGCAAGCTACAATGAGCAGTTCTTC.

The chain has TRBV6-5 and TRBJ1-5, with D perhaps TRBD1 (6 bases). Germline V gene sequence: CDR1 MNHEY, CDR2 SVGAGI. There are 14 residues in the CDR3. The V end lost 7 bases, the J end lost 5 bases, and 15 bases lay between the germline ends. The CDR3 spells CASKETGRDQPQHF. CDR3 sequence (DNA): TGTGCCAGCAAGGAAACAGGGAGGGATCAGCCCCAGCATTTT.

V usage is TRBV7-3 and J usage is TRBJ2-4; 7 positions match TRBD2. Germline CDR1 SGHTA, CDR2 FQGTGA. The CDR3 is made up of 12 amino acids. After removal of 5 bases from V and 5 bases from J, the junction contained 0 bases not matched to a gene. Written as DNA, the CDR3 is TGTGCCAGCAGCACTAGCGAAAACATTCAGTACTTC. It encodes CASSTSENIQYF.

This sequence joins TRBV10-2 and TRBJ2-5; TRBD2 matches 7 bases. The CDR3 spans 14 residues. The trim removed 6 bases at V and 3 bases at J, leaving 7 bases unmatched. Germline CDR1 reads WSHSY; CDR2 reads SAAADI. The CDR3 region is CASRRAGVEETQYF. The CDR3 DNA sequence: TGCGCCAGCAGAAGGGCGGGAGTAGAAGAGACCCAGTACTTC.

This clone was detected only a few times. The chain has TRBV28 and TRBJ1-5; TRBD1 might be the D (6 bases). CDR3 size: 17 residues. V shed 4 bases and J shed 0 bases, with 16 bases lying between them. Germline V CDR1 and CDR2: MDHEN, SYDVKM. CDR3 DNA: TGTGCCAGCAGTTCCGGCAGGGGAATACATAGCAATCAGCCCCAGCATTTT. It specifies CASSSGRGIHSNQPQHF.

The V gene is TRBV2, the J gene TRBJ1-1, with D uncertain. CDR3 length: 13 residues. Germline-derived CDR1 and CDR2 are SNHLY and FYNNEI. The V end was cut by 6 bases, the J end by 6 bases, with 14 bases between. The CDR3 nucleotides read TGTGCCAGCAGACGCCCTTTAGAAGCTGAAGCTTTCTTT. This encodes CASRRPLEAEAFF.

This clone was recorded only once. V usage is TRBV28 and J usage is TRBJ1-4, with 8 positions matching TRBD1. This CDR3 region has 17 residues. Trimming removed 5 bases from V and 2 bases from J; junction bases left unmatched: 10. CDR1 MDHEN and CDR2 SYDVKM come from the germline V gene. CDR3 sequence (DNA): TGTGCCAGCAGTCGACCCACAGGGGGTGGTACTAATGAAAAACTGTTTTTT. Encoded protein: CASSRPTGGGTNEKLFF.

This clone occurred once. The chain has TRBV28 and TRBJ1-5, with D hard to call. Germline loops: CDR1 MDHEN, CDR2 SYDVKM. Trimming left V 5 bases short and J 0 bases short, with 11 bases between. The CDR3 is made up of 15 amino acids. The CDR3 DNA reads TGTGCCAGCAGTCCAACCGCGAATAGCAATCAGCCCCAGCATTTT. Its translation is CASSPTANSNQPQHF. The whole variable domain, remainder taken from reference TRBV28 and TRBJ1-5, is DVKVTQSSRYLVKRTGEKVFLECVQDMDHENMFWYRQDPGLGLRLIYFSYDVKMKEKGDIPEGYSVSREKKERFSLILESASTNQTSMYLCASSPTANSNQPQHFGDGTRLSIL.

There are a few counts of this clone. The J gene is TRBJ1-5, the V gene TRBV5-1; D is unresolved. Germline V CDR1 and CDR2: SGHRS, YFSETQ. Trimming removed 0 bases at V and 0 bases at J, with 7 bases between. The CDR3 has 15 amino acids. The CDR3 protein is CASSLDGYSNQPQHF. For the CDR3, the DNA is TGCGCCAGCAGCTTGGACGGGTATAGCAATCAGCCCCAGCATTTT.

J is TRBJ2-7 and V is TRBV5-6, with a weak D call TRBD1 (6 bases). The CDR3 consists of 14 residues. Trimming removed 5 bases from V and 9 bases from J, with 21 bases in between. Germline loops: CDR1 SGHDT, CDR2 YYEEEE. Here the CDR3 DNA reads TGTGCCAGCAGGAACAGGGAGCACGACTCCGGGCAGTACTTC. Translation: CASRNREHDSGQYF.

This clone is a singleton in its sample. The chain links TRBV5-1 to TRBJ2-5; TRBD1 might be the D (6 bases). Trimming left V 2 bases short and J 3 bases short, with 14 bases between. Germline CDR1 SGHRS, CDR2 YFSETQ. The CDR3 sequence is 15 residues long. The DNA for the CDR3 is TGCGCCAGCAGCTTTCAGGGGCAGGCAGAAGAGACCCAGTACTTC. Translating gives CASSFQGQAEETQYF.

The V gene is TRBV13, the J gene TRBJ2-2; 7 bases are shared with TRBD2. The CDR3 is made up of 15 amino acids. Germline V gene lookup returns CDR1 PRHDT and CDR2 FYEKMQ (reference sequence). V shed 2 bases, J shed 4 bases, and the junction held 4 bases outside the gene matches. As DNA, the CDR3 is TGTGCCAGCAGCTTACTAGCGGTAACCACCGGGGAGCTGTTTTTT. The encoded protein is CASSLLAVTTGELFF.

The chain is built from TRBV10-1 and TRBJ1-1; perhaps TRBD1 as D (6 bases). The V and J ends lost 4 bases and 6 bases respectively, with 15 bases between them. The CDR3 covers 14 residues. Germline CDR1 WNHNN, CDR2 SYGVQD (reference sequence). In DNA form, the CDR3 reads TGCGCCAGCAGTGTCACGACAGGATTGTCTGAAGCTTTCTTT. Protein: CASSVTTGLSEAFF.